These 32 T cell receptor beta chains came from one sample sequenced in a study of T cells after yellow fever vaccination (dated by TCRdb to the late 2010s). The library was generated by 5' RACE. These reads were obtained on an Illumina HiSeq 2500. In TCRdb, the public reads were trimmed at Q25 with fastp and aligned with MiXCR, with productive beta chains retained. Rows matching on CDR3 protein sequence are summarized as one entry with the most common DNA and genes. The sample table shows over 110,000 distinct CDR3 sequences, and over 7% are seen once. The ten biggest clones cover 0.73% of the sample. The treatment or condition label, read with the paper, signifies: live attenuated yellow fever vaccine strain. The material was CD4+ T cells sorted from PBMCs, obtained 5 days after the yellow fever booster vaccination. Receptor source: a man aged 25 to 45 who received the YFV17D yellow fever vaccine.

This clonotype was recorded many times. This chain links TRBV29-1 with TRBJ2-3; D is ambiguous. V was cut by 6 bases and J by 2 bases, with 6 bases left in between. The germline CDR1 and CDR2 sequences are SQVTM and ANQGSEA. CDR3 length: 11 amino acids. The CDR3 protein is CSVLHTDTQYF. CDR3 nucleotide sequence: TGCAGCGTCCTACACACAGATACGCAGTATTTT.

This clonotype has ten or more counts. This sequence joins TRBV18 and TRBJ2-5, with D unresolved. The V end lost 4 bases, the J end lost 2 bases, and 11 bases lay between the germline ends. The CDR3 is 14 residues long. The germline V gene has CDR1 KGHSH and CDR2 LQKENI. The DNA for the CDR3 is TGTGCCAGCTCACAGGCAGATACACAAGAGACCCAGTACTTC. Amino acids: CASSQADTQETQYF.

This clonotype appeared many times. The gene calls are TRBV5-1 and TRBJ2-1; TRBD2 aligns across 8 bases. Trimming took 0 bases from V and 4 from J; bases not matched to a gene: 9. The germline V gene encodes CDR1 SGHRS and CDR2 YFSETQ. The CDR3 length is 17 residues. CDR3 protein: CASSLAEASGFYNEQFF. The CDR3 DNA sequence: TGCGCCAGCAGCTTGGCCGAGGCTAGCGGGTTTTACAATGAGCAGTTCTTC.

This clonotype occurred many times. V is TRBV18 and J is TRBJ2-7; no definite D call. The CDR3 consists of 15 residues. Germline loops: CDR1 KGHSH, CDR2 LQKENI. V gave up 3 bases and J gave up 3 bases, with 15 bases separating them. CDR3 in DNA: TGTGCCAGCTCACCTACCACCAGCAGCCTCTACGAGCAGTACTTC. It specifies CASSPTTSSLYEQYF.

This clonotype was counted only a few times. The rearrangement links TRBV5-5 to TRBJ1-1, with D maybe TRBD1 (5 bases). V lost 3 bases, J lost 6 bases, and 12 bases lay in between. This CDR3 spans 13 amino acids. Germline CDR1 and CDR2: SGHKS and YYEKEE (reference sequence). CDR3 DNA: TGTGCCAGCAGCTCGACAGAGAGTCCTGAAGCTTTCTTT. Its translation: CASSSTESPEAFF.

In its sample, this clonotype was seen many times. CDR3 coding DNA: TGTGCCAGTCGACAGCCTTCTAATGAAAAACTGTTTTTT. Encoded protein: CASRQPSNEKLFF. The V and J genes are TRBV19 and TRBJ1-4; maybe TRBD1 (5 bases). This CDR3 is 13 amino acids long. The germline gives CDR1 LNHDA, CDR2 SQIVND (reference sequence). Between the trimmed V and J ends, which lost 8 bases and 3 bases, there was a span of 10 bases.

The chain is built from TRBV7-2 and TRBJ2-2; TRBD2 aligns across 12 bases. Germline CDR1 and CDR2: SGHTA and FQGNSA. V was clipped by 4 bases and J by 7 bases; unmatched bases: 10. This CDR3 has 17 amino acids. For the CDR3, the DNA is TGTGCCAGCAGCTCGGCTAGACTAGCGGGAGTGGACGGGGAGCTGTTTTTT. This gives the protein CASSSARLAGVDGELFF. The variable domain in full, with the rest retrieved from reference TRBV7-2 and TRBJ2-2, is GAGVSQSPSNKVTEKGKDVELRCDPISGHTALYWYRQSLGQGLEFLIYFQGNSAPDKSGLPSDRFSAERTGGSVSTLTIQRTQQEDSAVYLCASSSARLAGVDGELFFGEGSRLTVL.

This clonotype came up many times. The chain carries TRBV10-3 and TRBJ2-1; 8 positions match TRBD2. The CDR3 loop spans 13 amino acids. Germline V gene data show CDR1 as ENHRY and CDR2 as SYGVKD. The trim removed 9 bases at V and 2 bases at J, leaving 3 bases unmatched. CDR3 protein: CAIAGVAYNEQFF. The CDR3 DNA reads TGTGCCATAGCGGGAGTGGCCTACAATGAGCAGTTCTTC.

The rearrangement joins TRBV5-1 to TRBJ2-5; D call uncertain. Germline V gene data show CDR1 as SGHRS and CDR2 as YFSETQ. This CDR3 has 13 residues. Trimming took 5 bases from V and 1 from J, leaving 9 bases between them. The CDR3 here is CASRNPLQETQYF. In nucleotides, the CDR3 is TGCGCCAGCAGAAACCCGCTCCAAGAGACCCAGTACTTC.

The chain uses TRBV18 and TRBJ2-6; possible D gene TRBD1, 6 bases. V lost 3 bases, J lost 8 bases, and 14 bases lay in between. The CDR3 sequence is 15 residues long. Per germline, CDR1 KGHSH and CDR2 LQKENI. The chain's CDR3 is CASSPPGHLSNVLTF. DNA for the CDR3: TGTGCCAGCTCACCGCCGGGACATCTATCCAACGTCCTGACTTTC. Full variable domain (rest looked up from reference TRBV18 and TRBJ2-6): NAGVMQNPRHLVRRRGQEARLRCSPMKGHSHVYWYRQLPEEGLKFMVYLQKENIIDESGMPKERFSAEFPKEGPSILRIQQVVRGDSAAYFCASSPPGHLSNVLTFGAGSRLTVL.

This clonotype was observed many times. The V and J genes are TRBV12-3 or TRBV12-4 and TRBJ2-5; no definite D call. Trimming cost V 7 bases and J 4 bases, with 16 bases left between them. The CDR3 length is 14 residues. Here the CDR3 reads CASILGNTRETQYF. The CDR3 nucleotides are TGTGCCAGCATCTTGGGAAACACCCGAGAGACCCAGTACTTC.

This clonotype was found many times. The chain is built from TRBV6-1 and TRBJ2-1; TRBD1 matches 8 bases. This CDR3 contains 12 residues. The germline CDR1 and CDR2 sequences are MNHNS and SASEGT. Trimming removed 7 bases from V and 8 bases from J; junction bases left unmatched: 4. This CDR3 is CASTGGGYEQFF. The CDR3 bases are TGTGCCAGCACAGGGGGCGGCTATGAGCAGTTCTTC.

This clonotype was found many times. V and J are TRBV3-1 and TRBJ2-3, with 11 nucleotides matching TRBD2. The germline V gene has CDR1 LGHDT and CDR2 YNNKEL (reference sequence). The CDR3 runs 16 residues. The ends lost 1 base at V and 6 bases at J; junction bases unmatched: 6. CDR3 DNA sequence: TGTGCCAGCAGCCAAGGACTAGCGGGGCTCAGGGATACGCAGTATTTT. Translated, it gives CASSQGLAGLRDTQYF.

This clonotype has ten or more counts. The chain employs TRBV7-2 and TRBJ2-6; D may be TRBD1 (5 bases). The germline V gene has CDR1 SGHTA and CDR2 FQGNSA. The V end was cut by 5 bases, the J end by 6 bases, with 8 bases between. The CDR3 totals 13 residues. CDR3 sequence (DNA): TGTGCCAGCAGCCAACAGGAGGCCAACGTCCTGACTTTC. It encodes CASSQQEANVLTF.

CDR3 region: CSAPTTGRGYTEAFF. CDR3 nucleotide sequence: TGCAGTGCCCCGACTACGGGACGGGGGTACACTGAAGCTTTCTTT. The chain links TRBV20-1 to TRBJ1-1; D is possibly TRBD1 (5 bases). The ends were cut back, 6 bases at V and 3 bases at J, with 20 bases in the middle. The germline gives CDR1 DFQATT, CDR2 SNEGSKA (reference sequence). The CDR3 contains 15 residues.

This clonotype was seen ten or more times. J is TRBJ2-1 and V is TRBV10-3; D not resolved. V was shortened by 3 bases and J by 0 bases, with 12 bases between the two germline ends. Germline CDR1 ENHRY, CDR2 SYGVKD. CDR3 length equals 16 residues. CDR3 sequence: CAISDQGRSSYNEQFF. The CDR3 DNA reads as TGTGCCATCAGTGATCAAGGCCGAAGCTCCTACAATGAGCAGTTCTTC.

This clonotype was recorded many times. This sequence joins TRBV28 and TRBJ2-7; D not resolved. Germline CDR1 and CDR2: MDHEN and SYDVKM. The V end lost 3 bases, the J end lost 4 bases, and 7 bases lay between the germline ends. This CDR3 comprises 12 residues. The CDR3 DNA reads TGTGCCAGCAGTTTCTCCTATTACGAGCAGTACTTC. Protein sequence: CASSFSYYEQYF.

This clonotype was recorded at least ten times. J is TRBJ2-1 and V is TRBV5-1; no clear D gene. Germline V gene sequence: CDR1 SGHRS, CDR2 YFSETQ. This CDR3 region has 15 residues. With 0 bases removed from V and 1 base from J, the gap between germline ends came to 8 bases. In nucleotides, the CDR3 is TGCGCCAGCAGCTTGGCCGGCAATTCCTACAATGAGCAGTTCTTC. It is translated as CASSLAGNSYNEQFF.

This clonotype has at least ten counts. This rearrangement joins TRBV27 to TRBJ2-6; D not resolved. This CDR3 is 14 amino acids long. The ends were cut back, 5 bases at V and 0 bases at J, with 5 bases in the middle. Germline lookup yields CDR1 MNHEY and CDR2 SMNVEV (reference sequence). The chain's CDR3 is CASSQSSGANVLTF. The CDR3 DNA sequence: TGTGCCAGCAGTCAAAGCTCTGGGGCCAACGTCCTGACTTTC. The variable domain in full, completed from reference TRBV27 and TRBJ2-6, reads EAQVTQNPRYLITVTGKKLTVTCSQNMNHEYMSWYRQDPGLGLRQIYYSMNVEVTDKGDVPEGYKVSRKEKRNFPLILESPSPNQTSLYFCASSQSSGANVLTFGAGSRLTVL.

This clonotype was seen at least ten times. This chain connects TRBV7-6 to TRBJ2-3; the D gene is possibly TRBD2 (7 bases). This CDR3 contains 16 residues. Between the trimmed V and J ends, which lost 5 bases and 0 bases, there was a span of 15 bases. Germline-derived CDR1 and CDR2 are SGHVS and FNYEAQ. CDR3 in amino acids: CASSGGGAMSTDTQYF. The CDR3 coding sequence is TGTGCCAGCAGCGGGGGGGGGGCCATGAGCACAGATACGCAGTATTTT. The full variable domain, its missing parts supplied by reference TRBV7-6 and TRBJ2-3, is GAGVSQSPRYKVTKRGQDVALRCDPISGHVSLYWYRQALGQGPEFLTYFNYEAQQDKSGLPNDRFSAERPEGSISTLTIQRTEQRDSAMYRCASSGGGAMSTDTQYFGPGTRLTVL.

This clonotype was found many times. CDR3 loop: CASSLRQGPQYF. CDR3 nucleotides: TGTGCCAGCAGCCTACGACAGGGACCGCAGTATTTT. The J gene is TRBJ2-3, the V gene TRBV7-2, with 7 bases aligning to TRBD1. Germline V gene data show CDR1 as SGHTA and CDR2 as FQGNSA. The CDR3 runs 12 residues. V shed 5 bases, J shed 10 bases, and the junction held 6 bases outside the gene matches.

This clonotype showed up many times. The CDR3 sequence: CSAISGLHLGNEQFF. As DNA, the CDR3 is TGCAGTGCTATTTCGGGACTACACCTCGGGAATGAGCAGTTCTTC. The chain couples TRBV20-1 to TRBJ2-1, with 7 bases matching TRBD2. This CDR3 contains 15 residues. The germline V gene encodes CDR1 DFQATT and CDR2 SNEGSKA (reference sequence). V lost 4 bases, J lost 7 bases, and 13 bases stayed unmatched.

In its sample, this clonotype was seen many times. Compared with germline, one end of the junction differs, possibly owing to a read error. The gene calls are TRBV27 and TRBJ2-7; D is ambiguous. The CDR3 runs to 10 residues. CDR1 is MNHEY and CDR2 is SMNVEV in the germline V gene (reference sequence). The CDR3 region has the DNA TGTGCCAGCAGTTTATCAAGGAAGGGCTTC. Its translation is CASSLSRKGF.

This clonotype was seen at least ten times. The rearrangement uses TRBV7-2 and TRBJ2-7, with unresolved D. Germline CDR1 is SGHTA and CDR2 is FQGNSA. The germline V and J ends were trimmed by 2 bases and 6 bases, with 14 bases remaining between them. CDR3 length: 14 residues. CDR3 sequence: CASSLMGQAPEQYF. As DNA, the CDR3 is TGTGCCAGCAGCTTAATGGGCCAGGCCCCCGAGCAGTACTTC.

This clonotype was detected ten times or more. The chain carries TRBV12-3 or TRBV12-4 and TRBJ1-1; D perhaps matches TRBD1 (5 bases). The CDR3 is 14 amino acids. Trimming took 7 bases from V and 0 from J, leaving 12 bases between them. The CDR3 spells CASKRQLMNTEAFF. CDR3 nucleotides: TGTGCCAGCAAACGACAGCTCATGAACACTGAAGCTTTCTTT.

This clonotype has ten or more counts. The chain couples TRBV7-3 to TRBJ2-2; D is perhaps TRBD1 (5 bases). CDR1 is SGHTA, CDR2 FQGTGA, per germline. V was clipped by 2 bases and J by 3 bases, with 7 bases between them. This CDR3 spans 14 amino acids. CDR3 DNA sequence: TGTGCCAGCAGCTTAGACAGATACACCGGGGAGCTGTTTTTT. Amino acid sequence: CASSLDRYTGELFF.

This clonotype was detected ten times or more. The chain has TRBV7-2 and TRBJ2-1; perhaps D is TRBD1 or TRBD2 (5 bases each). Germline V gene data show CDR1 as SGHTA and CDR2 as FQGNSA. V gave up 0 bases and J gave up 4 bases, with 10 bases separating them. The CDR3 loop spans 15 amino acids. In DNA form, the CDR3 reads TGTGCCAGCAGCTTAGCGCCAGGGAGTTACAATGAGCAGTTCTTC. Translating it yields CASSLAPGSYNEQFF.

About this clonotype itself: Since a much larger clone is just one base distant, this may be a read error. The chain uses TRBV11-2 and TRBJ2-1; possible D gene TRBD1, 6 bases. V shed 5 bases and J shed 5 bases, with 13 bases lying between them. CDR3 length equals 14 residues. Germline V CDR1 and CDR2: SGHAT, FQNNGV. CDR3 sequence (DNA): TGTGCCAGCAGCCGAGCAGGGGAACACAATGAGCAGTTCTTC. It encodes CASSRAGEHNEQFF.

This clonotype came up many times. The chain joins TRBV11-2 to TRBJ1-5, with D possibly TRBD1 on 5 matching bases. CDR1 is SGHAT and CDR2 is FQNNGV in the germline V gene. CDR3 length: 15 residues. V lost 0 bases and J 3 bases, leaving 9 bases between the germline ends. CDR3 region: CASSLDGGYNQPQHF. CDR3 DNA sequence: TGTGCCAGCAGCTTAGATGGGGGGTACAATCAGCCCCAGCATTTT.

The table lists this clonotype with many counts. The rearrangement links TRBV7-9 to TRBJ2-1; a weak D match, TRBD2 (6 bases). The V end was cut by 5 bases, the J end by 5 bases, with 19 bases between. Germline V gives CDR1 SEHNR, CDR2 FQNEAQ (reference sequence). The CDR3 spans 16 residues. CDR3 DNA sequence: TGTGCCAGCAGCCCCCGCCGGGAGTCTAGGGACAATGAGCAGTTCTTC. Its protein product is CASSPRRESRDNEQFF.

Note on this clonotype: This likely stems from a read error, as it lies one base from a far larger clone. This chain uses TRBV7-2 with TRBJ2-3; 7 bases match TRBD2. V was clipped by 1 base and J by 4 bases; unmatched bases: 2. Germline loops: CDR1 SGHTA, CDR2 FQGNSA. This CDR3 region has 14 residues. The CDR3 DNA follows: TGTGCCAGCAGCTTAGACAGCGGGGCAGATACGCAGTATTTT. This encodes CASSLDSGADTQYF.

This clonotype was detected ten times or more. J is TRBJ2-1 and V is TRBV15; 7 nucleotides align to TRBD2. The CDR3 spans 17 residues. V trimming: 0 bases; J trimming: 0 bases; junction bases outside the gene matches: 5. CDR1 is LNHNV, CDR2 YYDKDF, per germline (reference sequence). The CDR3 coding sequence is TGTGCCACCAGCAGAGATTCCGGGAGGAGCTCCTACAATGAGCAGTTCTTC. Protein sequence: CATSRDSGRSSYNEQFF.